The clone carrying this T cell receptor beta chain was recorded a few times. The data are from a study of human T cells and chemical hapten exposure. Germline trimming cut 4 bases from V and 10 bases from J; bases unmatched to any gene: 8. The length of the CDR3 is 15 residues. Germline CDR1 is SGHRS and CDR2 is YFSETQ. In TCRdb, the RACE reads were re-called with MiXCR into one record per CDR3 protein. In the table there are 62,000 or so distinct CDR3 sequences, 9.5% to 13% of which are singletons. Time point reported: pre-sensitization, week 0. Treatment here: therapeutic diphenylcyclopropenone sensitization with weekly scalp DPC.

This material consisted of whole blood, taken in connection with sensitization to the hapten diphenylcyclopropenone (DPC). The receptor comes from a woman aged 50 to 60 with alopecia areata. Some clones in this sample may be carry-over from other donors' samples. This chain uses TRBV5-1 with TRBJ1-6; 10 bases are a match to TRBD1. CDR3 coding DNA: TGCGCCAGCAGCCCGCGACAGGGGGCGAGGTCACCCCTCCACTTT. Encoded protein: CASSPRQGARSPLHF.